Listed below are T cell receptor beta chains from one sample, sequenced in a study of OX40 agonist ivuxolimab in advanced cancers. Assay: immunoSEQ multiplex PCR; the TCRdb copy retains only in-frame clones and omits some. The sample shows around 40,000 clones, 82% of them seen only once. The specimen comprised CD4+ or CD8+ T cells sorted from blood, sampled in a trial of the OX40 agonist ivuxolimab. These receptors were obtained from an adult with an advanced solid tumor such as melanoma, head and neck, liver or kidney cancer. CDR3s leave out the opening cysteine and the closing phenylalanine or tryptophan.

CDR3: ASSRIGVGELF
V: TRBV11-1

CDR3: ASSQDDAGFYNSPLH
V: TRBV14

CDR3: ASSWTSTSVFDGTGELF
V: TRBV5-1

CDR3: ASSSSPGGGNYGYT
V: TRBV5-6

CDR3: ASSLEQNYGYT
V: TRBV5-6

CDR3: ASSEGENSPLH
V: TRBV27

CDR3: ASRENPGGDEQF
V: TRBV2

CDR3: ASSSRRGGYYGYT
V: TRBV7-2

CDR3: ASIGTGGSYEQY
V: TRBV5-6

CDR3: SVDPTGNTEAF
V: TRBV29-1

CDR3: ASSFQTGPDSPLH
V: TRBV5-4

CDR3: ASSTPGLAGEGELF
V: TRBV5-4

CDR3: ASSPLPGLGFGNEQF
V: TRBV14

CDR3: ASSSGRISANYGYT
V: TRBV18

CDR3: ASSSYRDRGFEQY
V: TRBV7-9

CDR3: ASSFYTDTQY
V: TRBV7-2

CDR3: ASSYRGQYNEQF
V: TRBV6-5

CDR3: ASTSGRAYDEQF
V: TRBV7-2

CDR3: ASSKVGGRAQH
V: TRBV21-1

CDR3: ASSRTGWDTQY
V: TRBV2

CDR3: ASSLGGRARFNEQF
V: TRBV28

CDR3: ASSSDSGDEKLF
V: TRBV5-1

CDR3: ASSPGLMSGNEQF
V: TRBV7-6

CDR3: ASSPPGDAEKLF
V: TRBV18

CDR3: ASSMGLSSYNEQF
V: TRBV28

CDR3: ASSLYLWTGDGYT
V: TRBV5-5

CDR3: ASSFGPRGYEQY
V: TRBV5-1

CDR3: ASSVRMADLMNTEAF
V: TRBV9

CDR3: ASSPTPGQGGPLGNQPQH
V: TRBV2

CDR3: ASSSLIHPGVPSGNTIY
V: TRBV27

CDR3: ASSSLTTSTDTQY
V: TRBV5-1